Below are 2 T cell receptor beta chains sequenced from a single sample in a study of response to subunit inactivated influenza vaccine. A single record per CDR3 protein comes from TCRdb applying MiXCR to the RT-PCR reads. The sample consists of 700,000 to 900,000 distinct CDR3 sequences, approximately 22% of them appearing once. Sequencing was performed on PBMCs from blood, taken more than 4 days after vaccination. These receptors all come from a middle-aged man who received an inactivated influenza vaccine.

V gene TRBV20-1 combines with J gene TRBJ2-1; possible D gene TRBD2, 5 bases. The germline V gene has CDR1 DFQATT and CDR2 SNEGSKA (reference sequence). V dropped 3 bases and J dropped 1 base, with 10 bases sitting between them. This CDR3 contains 14 residues. The CDR3 DNA is TGCAGTGCTAGGGAGGATCCTTCCTACAATGAGCAGTTCTTC. Translating it yields CSAREDPSYNEQFF.

There are a few counts of this clonotype. This sequence joins TRBV10-3 and TRBJ2-5; no clear D. CDR1 ENHRY and CDR2 SYGVKD come from the germline V gene. This CDR3 has 14 amino acids. V was shortened by 2 bases and J by 1 base, with 8 bases between the two germline ends. The CDR3 spells CAISERTAQETQYF. CDR3 in DNA: TGTGCCATCAGTGAGAGGACCGCCCAAGAGACCCAGTACTTC.